This T cell receptor (beta chain) was captured by sequencing in a study of blood T cell repertoires in COVID-19. The CDR3 runs to 16 residues. V dropped 2 bases and J dropped 0 bases, with 11 bases sitting between them. The germline gives CDR1 SGHTA, CDR2 FQGTGA. Authors' processing steps: Reference gene primer amplification gave estimated nucleated cell counts. TCRdb keeps only in-frame clones here, not all; method: immunoSEQ multiplex PCR. D and trimming come from the DNA, and the V and J calls and clone size come from that table. The sample records more than 200,000 clones, 83% being singletons. Sequencing was carried out using peripheral blood. V and J are TRBV7-3 and TRBJ2-1; weak D call: TRBD1 (5 bases). The source of this sequence is a man aged 35-49 years with active or convalescent COVID-19. The CDR3 DNA follows: TGTGCCAGCAGCTTAGAACAGGCAAGCTCCTACAATGAGCAGTTCTTC. Translating it yields CASSLEQASSYNEQFF.